This TCR beta chain was sequenced during a study of vaccination and CD4 T cells after COVID-19. Study-wide context: Controls used CEFX viral epitopes (positive), HIV-1 Nef peptides (negative), or no peptide.

Cultured CD4+ T-cell DNA underwent Oncomine TCR Beta short-read sequencing. Genomic DNA was extracted from cultured CD4+ T cells. TCRdb passed the PCR reads through MiXCR, listing each CDR3 protein once. The sample lists around 7,000 distinct CDR3 sequences, about 71% seen once, with roughly 36% in the top ten. The CDR3 spans 11 residues. Trimming removed 3 bases at V and 5 bases at J, with 3 bases between. Germline V CDR1 and CDR2: KGHDR, SFDVKD. Documented treatment: approximately 9-day PBMC culture with coronavirus spike peptide pools or control peptides (ViraFEST assay). Gathered ahead of the COVID-19 pandemic (2011-2018) were the CD4+ T cells of the unexposed donor. A single count supports this clonotype. Its target is not known.

The V call is TRBV24-1, the J call TRBJ2-5; D gene ambiguous. The sequence came from a human donor in good health. Material: CD4+ T cells from blood, cultured in vitro. CDR3 sequence: CATSDRETQYF. The CDR3 nucleotides are TGTGCCACCAGTGATAGGGAGACCCAGTACTTC.